The 32 T cell receptor beta chains presented below share a single source sample, sequenced in a study of blood T cell repertoires in COVID-19. Produced via immunoSEQ multiplex PCR; TCRdb's table is partial and in-frame only. The data hold 360,000 or so clones, with roughly four fifths observed a single time. What was sequenced was PBMCs or T cells enriched from blood (not recorded which). These receptors originate from a woman aged 45-60 years who had recovered from COVID-19.

This chain connects TRBV6-5 to TRBJ1-5; 8 bases match TRBD1. Germline CDR1 and CDR2: MNHEY and SVGAGI. V gave up 6 bases and J gave up 2 bases; unmatched junction bases: 6. This CDR3 has 15 amino acids. CDR3 sequence: CASSPGTGRNQPQHF. CDR3 nucleotides: TGTGCCAGCAGCCCCGGGACAGGCCGCAATCAGCCCCAGCATTTT.

The genes are TRBV5-8 and TRBJ1-2, with unresolved D. Germline V gene sequence: CDR1 SGHTS, CDR2 YDEGEE. Trimming pared 3 bases from V and 4 bases from J, leaving 19 bases between. The CDR3 spans 16 residues. CDR3 amino acids: CASSWTPGLEGYGYTF. In DNA form, the CDR3 reads TGTGCCAGCAGCTGGACTCCGGGTCTTGAGGGCTATGGCTACACCTTC.

This chain joins TRBV10-3 and TRBJ1-6, with D possibly TRBD1 on 5 matching bases. Germline assignment: CDR1 ENHRY and CDR2 SYGVKD. The CDR3 has 15 residues. V lost 4 bases, J lost 6 bases, and 13 bases lay in between. The CDR3 DNA sequence: TGTGCCATCAGTGGGCAGGGCGAGTTTAATTCACCCCTCCACTTT. Protein product: CAISGQGEFNSPLHF.

V usage is TRBV2 and J usage is TRBJ2-3; D may be TRBD1 (5 bases). This CDR3 has 15 amino acids. Trimming shortened V by 4 bases and J by 2 bases, and 13 bases separated the two germline ends. CDR1 is SNHLY, CDR2 FYNNEI, per germline. CDR3 nucleotide sequence: TGTGCCAGCAGTGGGGGCACCACCTCCACAGATACGCAGTATTTT. Translation gives CASSGGTTSTDTQYF.

This clone was detected only a few times. The rearrangement joins TRBV6-1 to TRBJ1-5; D not resolved. The V gene's germline CDR1 is MNHNS and CDR2 SASEGT. Trimming pared 0 bases from V and 2 bases from J, leaving 14 bases between. The CDR3 totals 17 residues. The CDR3 protein is CASSEARTYGRNQPQHF. DNA of the CDR3: TGTGCCAGCAGTGAAGCACGAACTTACGGTCGCAATCAGCCCCAGCATTTT.

The genes are TRBV6-2 or TRBV6-3 and TRBJ1-5; no clear D gene. This CDR3 region has 16 residues. V was trimmed by 2 bases and J by 0 bases, leaving 11 bases between them. The germline V gene encodes CDR1 MNHEY and CDR2 SVGEGT. The DNA of the CDR3 is TGTGCCAGCAGTTACCTGAAACTATATAGCAATCAGCCCCAGCATTTT. Its translation is CASSYLKLYSNQPQHF.

The CDR3 sequence: CASSLSGGFTYNEQFF. The CDR3 DNA follows: TGTGCCAGCAGTTTATCAGGGGGCTTTACCTACAATGAGCAGTTCTTC. This chain connects TRBV7-9 to TRBJ2-1, with TRBD1 matching 8 bases. The V segment lost 6 bases and the J segment 2 bases; nucleotides outside the gene matches: 9. The CDR3 length is 16 residues. Per germline, CDR1 SEHNR and CDR2 FQNEAQ (reference sequence).

This clone was found a few times. The chain links TRBV18 to TRBJ1-2, with 10 bases identical to TRBD1. The CDR3 is 17 amino acids. Germline V gene lookup returns CDR1 KGHSH and CDR2 LQKENI. After removal of 4 bases from V and 4 bases from J, the junction contained 12 bases not matched to a gene. The CDR3 sequence is CASSRASADRGIYGYTF. The CDR3 DNA reads as TGTGCCAGCTCACGCGCTTCGGCGGACAGGGGGATCTATGGCTACACCTTC.

This clone has a single count. V is TRBV7-2 and J is TRBJ1-1, with D possibly being TRBD1 (6 bases). The V gene lost 5 bases and the J gene lost 4 bases, with 14 bases spanning the gap. Germline lookup yields CDR1 SGHTA and CDR2 FQGNSA. There are 14 residues in the CDR3. The CDR3 spells CASSIQGGTTEAFF. In DNA form, the CDR3 reads TGTGCCAGCAGCATACAGGGAGGGACCACTGAAGCTTTCTTT.

This rearrangement joins TRBV27 to TRBJ1-5; 10 nucleotides line up with TRBD1. This CDR3 comprises 14 residues. Per the germline V gene, CDR1 is MNHEY and CDR2 is SMNVEV (reference sequence). V lost 4 bases and J lost 4; bases outside the gene matches: 1. CDR3 nucleotides: TGTGCCAGCAGTTCGGGACAGGGGAATCAGCCCCAGCATTTT. It is translated as CASSSGQGNQPQHF.

The chain uses TRBV4-1 and TRBJ1-2; D remains ambiguous. V lost 2 bases to trimming and J lost 2 bases, with 6 bases between them. CDR3 length equals 13 residues. Germline V gene data show CDR1 as MGHRA and CDR2 as YSYEKL. CDR3 amino acids: CASSQSQNYGYTF. The CDR3, as DNA: TGCGCCAGCAGCCAATCACAAAACTATGGCTACACCTTC.

This clone came up a few times. The rearrangement links TRBV5-1 to TRBJ1-1, with D perhaps matching TRBD1 (6 bases). The CDR3 spans 14 residues. Trimming stripped 5 bases from V and 4 bases from J, with 15 bases between. Germline CDR1 SGHRS, CDR2 YFSETQ. CDR3 sequence reads: CASRWSTGSTEAFF. Here the CDR3 DNA reads TGCGCCAGCAGATGGTCCACAGGGAGCACTGAAGCTTTCTTT.

The chain recombines TRBV10-3 with TRBJ2-3, with 10 bases aligning to TRBD1. This CDR3 has 13 residues. V was clipped by 7 bases and J by 3 bases; unmatched bases: 1. CDR1 is ENHRY, CDR2 SYGVKD, per germline. DNA for the CDR3: TGTGCCATCAAGGACAGGGGGACAGATACGCAGTATTTT. Its protein is CAIKDRGTDTQYF.

The V call is TRBV13, the J call TRBJ2-7; a possible D gene is TRBD1 (5 bases). CDR3 length: 12 amino acids. V dropped 3 bases and J dropped 6 bases, with 9 bases sitting between them. The germline gives CDR1 PRHDT, CDR2 FYEKMQ (reference sequence). CDR3 in DNA: TGTGCCAGCAGCTTCCAAGGGGCCGAGCAGTACTTC. This translates into CASSFQGAEQYF.

The chain is built from TRBV9 and TRBJ2-4; maybe TRBD1 (5 bases). Germline values: CDR1 SGDLS, CDR2 YYNGEE. Trimming cost V 3 bases and J 8 bases, with 12 bases left between them. This CDR3 spans 13 amino acids. CDR3 residues: CASSGRQRDIQYF. The DNA of the CDR3 is TGTGCCAGCAGCGGACGACAGAGAGACATTCAGTACTTC.

The chain employs TRBV7-2 and TRBJ1-1; D is undetermined. V lost 5 bases and J 4 bases, leaving 11 bases between the germline ends. Germline V lookup: CDR1 SGHTA, CDR2 FQGNSA. The CDR3 sequence is 13 residues long. The CDR3 reads CASSPLFTTEAFF. CDR3 sequence (DNA): TGTGCCAGCAGCCCCCTATTTACCACTGAAGCTTTCTTT. Full variable domain (outside the CDR3, taken from reference TRBV7-2 and TRBJ1-1): GAGVSQSPSNKVTEKGKDVELRCDPISGHTALYWYRQSLGQGLEFLIYFQGNSAPDKSGLPSDRFSAERTGGSVSTLTIQRTQQEDSAVYLCASSPLFTTEAFFGQGTRLTVV.

This clone was found many times. V and J are TRBV19 and TRBJ1-5, with TRBD1 as a possible D gene (6 bases). The CDR3 is 16 residues long. CDR1 and CDR2 (germline): LNHDA, SQIVND (reference sequence). Trimming pared 6 bases from V and 0 bases from J, leaving 15 bases between. The CDR3 DNA sequence: TGTGCCAGTAGACCCGAATACAGGGATAGCAATCAGCCCCAGCATTTT. Its translation is CASRPEYRDSNQPQHF.

This chain joins TRBV5-5 and TRBJ2-7; TRBD2 aligns across 11 bases. J was trimmed by 0 bases and V by 0 bases; bases with no gene match: 5. The CDR3 is made up of 17 amino acids. Germline V CDR1 and CDR2: SGHKS, YYEKEE (reference sequence). The DNA of the CDR3 is TGTGCCAGCAGCTTGGGGACAACTAGCGGGAGCTCCTACGAGCAGTACTTC. As protein: CASSLGTTSGSSYEQYF. Variable domain in full (rest from reference TRBV5-5 and TRBJ2-7): DAGVTQSPTHLIKTRGQQVTLRCSPISGHKSVSWYQQVLGQGPQFIFQYYEKEERGRGNFPDRFSARQFPNYSSELNVNALLLGDSALYLCASSLGTTSGSSYEQYFGPGTRLTVT.

CDR3 loop: CASNPRVRNTEAFF. The CDR3 DNA sequence: TGTGCCAGCAATCCCCGGGTTAGGAACACTGAAGCTTTCTTT. The gene calls are TRBV2 and TRBJ1-1; D not certain. This CDR3 has 14 residues. V lost 7 bases and J 1 base, leaving 13 bases between the germline ends. Germline assignment: CDR1 SNHLY and CDR2 FYNNEI.

V gene TRBV18 combines with J gene TRBJ1-1; the match to TRBD1 covers 9 bases. The V and J ends lost 6 bases and 2 bases, in that order; junction bases with no gene match: 16. This CDR3 has 18 residues. In germline, CDR1 is KGHSH, CDR2 LQKENI. For the CDR3, the DNA is TGTGCCAGCTCTTTCACGGGGACAGGGATTAAGACCAACACTGAAGCTTTCTTT. It specifies CASSFTGTGIKTNTEAFF.

The J gene is TRBJ1-1, the V gene TRBV19; D uncertain. V was shortened by 2 bases and J by 6 bases, with 19 bases between the two germline ends. The length of the CDR3 is 16 residues. From germline, CDR1 is LNHDA and CDR2 SQIVND (reference sequence). The CDR3 nucleotides read TGTGCCAGTAGTATATTATGGGGAGCAGGAGGGTCTGAAGCTTTCTTT. This gives the protein CASSILWGAGGSEAFF.

The chain recombines TRBV6-4 with TRBJ2-2; D may be TRBD2 (7 bases). This CDR3 contains 14 residues. The V and J ends lost 7 bases and 7 bases respectively, with 16 bases between them. Germline CDR1 reads MRHNA; CDR2 reads SNTAGT. CDR3 DNA sequence: TGTGCCAGCACCTCGGGGGGCAAGGGCGGGGAGCTGTTTTTT. Amino acid sequence: CASTSGGKGGELFF.

This clone was seen many times. The chain links TRBV5-5 to TRBJ2-5, with 7 nucleotides matching TRBD1. Trimming took 0 bases from V and 6 from J; bases not matched to a gene: 2. CDR1 and CDR2 from the germline V gene are SGHKS and YYEKEE (reference sequence). This CDR3 is built from 13 residues. Here the CDR3 DNA reads TGTGCCAGCAGCTTGGGACAGGGCCAGACCCAGTACTTC. Its translation is CASSLGQGQTQYF.

The rearrangement links TRBV27 to TRBJ2-2; 9 nucleotides match TRBD2. This CDR3 contains 14 residues. The V segment lost 5 bases and the J segment 6 bases; nucleotides outside the gene matches: 4. From germline, CDR1 is MNHEY and CDR2 SMNVEV (reference sequence). CDR3 amino acids: CASSPWTSAGELFF. CDR3 nucleotides: TGTGCCAGCAGTCCATGGACTAGCGCCGGGGAGCTGTTTTTT.

The chain carries TRBV5-4 and TRBJ2-3, with 9 positions matching TRBD2. V shed 0 bases, J shed 6 bases, and the junction held 11 bases outside the gene matches. Germline V gene lookup returns CDR1 SGHNT and CDR2 YYREEE (reference sequence). CDR3 size: 17 residues. This chain's CDR3 is CASSLAGTSMLVDTQYF. The CDR3 DNA is TGTGCCAGCAGCTTGGCTGGGACTAGCATGCTCGTGGATACGCAGTATTTT.

V is TRBV6-6 and J is TRBJ2-1; 11 nucleotides match TRBD2. V lost 2 bases, J lost 8 bases, and 8 bases stayed unmatched. The length of the CDR3 is 16 residues. Germline CDR1 and CDR2: MNHNY and SVGAGI (reference sequence). This CDR3 is CASSYVAGGPGDEQFF. The DNA for the CDR3 is TGTGCCAGCAGTTACGTAGCGGGGGGGCCTGGGGATGAGCAGTTCTTC.

The chain has TRBV5-4 and TRBJ2-1, with a possible D match to TRBD2 (6 bases). V was clipped by 8 bases and J by 7 bases, with 16 bases between them. CDR1 and CDR2 (germline): SGHNT, YYREEE (reference sequence). The CDR3 covers 13 residues. CDR3 DNA sequence: TGTGCCAGTACAGGCGGAGGGTTTAATGAGCAGTTCTTC. Its translation: CASTGGGFNEQFF.

As for this clone: The sample holds other DNA sequences that translate to the same CDR3. The chain recombines TRBV4-2 with TRBJ2-2; 10 nucleotides match TRBD1. The CDR3 is 16 residues long. With V trimmed by 0 bases and J by 5 bases, 3 bases remained unmatched. In germline, CDR1 is LGHNA, CDR2 YNFKEQ. CDR3 in DNA: TGTGCCAGCAGCCAAGACGGACAGGGGGTTACCGGGGAGCTGTTTTTT. Translating it yields CASSQDGQGVTGELFF.

The genes are TRBV30 and TRBJ2-2; D not resolved. Trimming pared 6 bases from V and 1 base from J, leaving 6 bases between. Looked up from germline, CDR1 is GTSNPN and CDR2 is SVGIG (reference sequence). The CDR3 consists of 12 residues. CDR3 nucleotide sequence: TGTGCCTGTGGCAGGAACACCGGGGAGCTGTTTTTT. The encoded protein is CACGRNTGELFF.

The chain has TRBV7-9 and TRBJ1-1; no firm D call. Germline V gene data show CDR1 as SEHNR and CDR2 as FQNEAQ (reference sequence). V was cut by 6 bases and J by 7 bases, with 15 bases left in between. The CDR3 extends over 13 amino acids. The DNA for the CDR3 is TGTGCCAGCAGTGGTCTTCGGTCCCGTGAAGCTTTCTTT. Residues: CASSGLRSREAFF.

V and J are TRBV12-3 or TRBV12-4 and TRBJ2-2; D is unclear. V was pared by 4 bases and J by 6 bases, with 6 bases between. The CDR3 extends over 12 amino acids. The CDR3 DNA sequence: TGTGCCAGCAGTTCCACTCCCGGGGAGCTGTTTTTT. Its translation: CASSSTPGELFF.

This rearrangement joins TRBV18 to TRBJ1-1; 12 positions agree with TRBD1. The CDR3 extends over 16 amino acids. The germline CDR1 and CDR2 sequences are KGHSH and LQKENI. The J segment lost 7 bases and the V segment lost 0 bases, leaving 6 bases of the junction unmatched. The CDR3 here is CASSPPGTGGKGEAFF. CDR3 DNA sequence: TGTGCCAGCTCACCACCCGGGACAGGGGGCAAGGGTGAAGCTTTCTTT. Using reference TRBV18 and TRBJ1-1 for the parts outside the CDR3, the full variable domain is NAGVMQNPRHLVRRRGQEARLRCSPMKGHSHVYWYRQLPEEGLKFMVYLQKENIIDESGMPKERFSAEFPKEGPSILRIQQVVRGDSAAYFCASSPPGTGGKGEAFFGQGTRLTVV.